This TCR beta chain was identified during a study of cytomegalovirus exposure and HLA in healthy donors. General observations from the study: Beyond CMV serostatus, there was no information to go on about immune exposure. A few chains linked to CMV were shown in vitro to be specific for CMV antigens.

The V and J ends lost 6 bases and 2 bases respectively, with 14 bases between them. The germline V gene encodes CDR1 LNHDA and CDR2 SQIVND (reference sequence). The CDR3 is 14 residues long. Primers included in the PCR were 60 Vbeta and 13 Jbeta primers. Method: immunoSEQ multiplex PCR; TCRdb's copy keeps in-frame clones and lacks some. The table lists under 200,000 clones, roughly 77% of them singletons. As concerns this clone: No antigen is known for it.

Sequencing was performed on PBMCs. The V and J genes are TRBV19 and TRBJ2-7; D is possibly TRBD2 (6 bases). This clonotype was sampled from a male donor in good health and CMV-seropositive. CDR3 region: CASSRTPGAYEQYF. CDR3 nucleotide sequence: TGTGCCAGTAGCCGCACACCGGGGGCCTACGAGCAGTACTTC.